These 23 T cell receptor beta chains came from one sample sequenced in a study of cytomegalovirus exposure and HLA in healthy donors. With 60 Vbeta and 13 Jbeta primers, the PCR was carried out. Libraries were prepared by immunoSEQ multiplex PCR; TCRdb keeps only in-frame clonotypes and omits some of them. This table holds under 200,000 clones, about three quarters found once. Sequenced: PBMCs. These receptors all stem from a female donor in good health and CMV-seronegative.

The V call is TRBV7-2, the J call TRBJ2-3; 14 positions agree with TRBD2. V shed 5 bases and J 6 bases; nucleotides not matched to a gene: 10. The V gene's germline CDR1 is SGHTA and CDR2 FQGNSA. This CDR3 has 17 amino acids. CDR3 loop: CASSGRGLAGVGDTQYF. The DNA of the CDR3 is TGTGCCAGCAGCGGCCGGGGACTAGCGGGAGTAGGGGATACGCAGTATTTT.

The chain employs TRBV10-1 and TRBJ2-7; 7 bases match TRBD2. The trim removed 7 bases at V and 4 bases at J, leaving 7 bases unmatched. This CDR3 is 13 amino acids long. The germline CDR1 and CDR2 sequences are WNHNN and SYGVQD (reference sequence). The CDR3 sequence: CASTTSVGYEQYF. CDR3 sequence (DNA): TGCGCCAGCACCACTAGCGTGGGTTACGAGCAGTACTTC.

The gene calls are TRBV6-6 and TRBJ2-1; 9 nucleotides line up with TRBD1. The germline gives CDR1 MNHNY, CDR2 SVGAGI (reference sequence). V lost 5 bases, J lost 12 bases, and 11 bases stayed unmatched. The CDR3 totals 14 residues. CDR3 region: CASSRPGQGAGQFF. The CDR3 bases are TGTGCCAGCAGTCGCCCGGGACAGGGAGCGGGGCAGTTCTTC.

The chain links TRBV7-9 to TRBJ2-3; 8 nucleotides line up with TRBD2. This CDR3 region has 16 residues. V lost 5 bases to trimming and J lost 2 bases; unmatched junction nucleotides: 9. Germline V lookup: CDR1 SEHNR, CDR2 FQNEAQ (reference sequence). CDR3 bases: TGTGCCAGCAGCGGCCGGGGCGGGGGGCCCACAGATACGCAGTATTTT. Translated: CASSGRGGGPTDTQYF. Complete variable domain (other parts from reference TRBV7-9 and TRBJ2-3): DTGVSQNPRHKITKRGQNVTFRCDPISEHNRLYWYRQTLGQGPEFLTYFQNEAQLEKSRLLSDRFSAERPKGSFSTLEIQRTEQGDSAMYLCASSGRGGGPTDTQYFGPGTRLTVL.

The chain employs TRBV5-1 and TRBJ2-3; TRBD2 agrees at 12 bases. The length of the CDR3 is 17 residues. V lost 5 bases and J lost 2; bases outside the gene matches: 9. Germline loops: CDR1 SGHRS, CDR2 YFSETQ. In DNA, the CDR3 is TGCGCCAGCAGACCGACTAGCGGGGGTCAATACACAGATACGCAGTATTTT. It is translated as CASRPTSGGQYTDTQYF.

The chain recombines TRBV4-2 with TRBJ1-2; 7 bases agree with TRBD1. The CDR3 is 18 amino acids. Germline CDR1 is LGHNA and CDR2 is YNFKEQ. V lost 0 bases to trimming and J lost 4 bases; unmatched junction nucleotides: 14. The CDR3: CASSQDGGKTGIFYGYTF. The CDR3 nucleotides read TGTGCCAGCAGCCAAGATGGAGGTAAGACAGGGATCTTCTATGGCTACACCTTC.

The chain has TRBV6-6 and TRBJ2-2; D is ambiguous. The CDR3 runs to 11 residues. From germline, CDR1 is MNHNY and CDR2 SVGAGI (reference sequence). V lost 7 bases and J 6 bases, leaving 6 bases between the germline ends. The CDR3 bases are TGTGCCAGCACCCTCGCCGGGGAGCTGTTTTTT. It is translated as CASTLAGELFF.

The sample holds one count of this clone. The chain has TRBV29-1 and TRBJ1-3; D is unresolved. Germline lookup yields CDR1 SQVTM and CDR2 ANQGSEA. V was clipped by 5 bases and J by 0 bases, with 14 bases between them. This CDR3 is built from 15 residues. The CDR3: CSVTGDINSGNTIYF. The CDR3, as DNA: TGCAGCGTTACGGGAGACATAAACTCTGGAAACACCATATATTTT.

CDR3 sequence: CSVDGTGSTYTF. The CDR3 coding sequence is TGCAGCGTAGACGGGACAGGGTCGACTTACACCTTC. This chain connects TRBV29-1 to TRBJ1-2; 9 bases are shared with TRBD1. V shed 6 bases and J 11 bases; nucleotides not matched to a gene: 10. Germline V gives CDR1 SQVTM, CDR2 ANQGSEA. The CDR3 runs to 12 residues.

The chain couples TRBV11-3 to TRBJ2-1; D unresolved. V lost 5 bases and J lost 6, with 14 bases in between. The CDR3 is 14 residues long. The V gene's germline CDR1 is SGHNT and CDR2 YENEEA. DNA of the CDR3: TGTGCCAGCAGCCCAGGTAGGAATTCCAATGAGCAGTTCTTC. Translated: CASSPGRNSNEQFF.

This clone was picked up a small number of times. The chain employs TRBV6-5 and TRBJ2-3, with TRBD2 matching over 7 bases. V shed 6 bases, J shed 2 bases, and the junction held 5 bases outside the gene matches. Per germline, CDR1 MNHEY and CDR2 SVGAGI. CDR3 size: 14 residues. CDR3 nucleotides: TGTGCCAGCAGCCGGGACTACAACACAGATACGCAGTATTTT. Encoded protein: CASSRDYNTDTQYF.

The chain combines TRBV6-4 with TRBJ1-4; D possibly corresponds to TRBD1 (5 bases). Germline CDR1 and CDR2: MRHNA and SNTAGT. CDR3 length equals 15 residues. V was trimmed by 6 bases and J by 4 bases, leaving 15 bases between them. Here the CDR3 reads CASRWTNSDNEKLFF. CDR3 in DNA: TGTGCCAGCAGGTGGACAAACAGCGATAATGAAAAACTGTTTTTT.

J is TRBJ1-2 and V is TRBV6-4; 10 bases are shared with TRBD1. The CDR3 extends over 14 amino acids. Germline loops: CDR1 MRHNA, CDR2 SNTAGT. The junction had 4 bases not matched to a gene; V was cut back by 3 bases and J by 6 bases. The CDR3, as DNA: TGTGCCAGCAGTGAATGGACAGGGGGTAATGGCTACACCTTC. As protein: CASSEWTGGNGYTF.

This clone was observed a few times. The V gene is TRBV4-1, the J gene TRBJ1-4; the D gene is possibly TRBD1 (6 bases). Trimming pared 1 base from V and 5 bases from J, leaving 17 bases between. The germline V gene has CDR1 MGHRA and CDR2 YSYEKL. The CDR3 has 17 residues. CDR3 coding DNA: TGCGCCAGCAGCCAAGGACGTAGGACAGCTCGAAATGAAAAACTGTTTTTT. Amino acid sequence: CASSQGRRTARNEKLFF.

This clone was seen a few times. Here the CDR3 DNA reads TGTGCCAGCAGCCGACTAGCGGGGTTAGAGACCCAGTACTTC. Translating it yields CASSRLAGLETQYF. The chain carries TRBV7-2 and TRBJ2-5; 11 bases fit TRBD2. Trimming cost V 5 bases and J 4 bases; bases outside gene matches: 3. The CDR3 has 14 residues. Per the germline V gene, CDR1 is SGHTA and CDR2 is FQGNSA.

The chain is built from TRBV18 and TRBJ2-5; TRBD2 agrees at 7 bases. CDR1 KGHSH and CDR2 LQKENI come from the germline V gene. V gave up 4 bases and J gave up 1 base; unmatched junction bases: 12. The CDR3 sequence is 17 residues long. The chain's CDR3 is CASSRSLTGLSQETQYF. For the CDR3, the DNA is TGTGCCAGCTCACGAAGTTTGACGGGACTAAGCCAAGAGACCCAGTACTTC.

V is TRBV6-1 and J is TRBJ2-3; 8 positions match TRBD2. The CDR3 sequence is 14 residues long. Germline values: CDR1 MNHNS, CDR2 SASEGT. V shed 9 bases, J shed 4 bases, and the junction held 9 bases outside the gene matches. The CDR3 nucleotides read TGTGCCAGTTTGAGCGGGGGCGGGGCAGATACGCAGTATTTT. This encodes CASLSGGGADTQYF.

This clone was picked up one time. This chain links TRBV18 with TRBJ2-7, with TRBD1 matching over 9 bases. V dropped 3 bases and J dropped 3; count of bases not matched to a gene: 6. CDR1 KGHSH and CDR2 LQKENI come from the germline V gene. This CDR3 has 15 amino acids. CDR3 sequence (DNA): TGTGCCAGCTCACCCCCGGGACAGGGCATCTACGAGCAGTACTTC. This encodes CASSPPGQGIYEQYF.

CDR3 region: CATSRDRGVKAQYF. The DNA of the CDR3 is TGTGCCACCAGCAGAGATCGGGGGGTGAAGGCCCAGTACTTC. The chain combines TRBV15 with TRBJ2-5, with 7 bases fitting TRBD2. This CDR3 has 14 residues. In germline, CDR1 is LNHNV, CDR2 YYDKDF (reference sequence). J gave up 9 bases and V 0 bases, and 7 bases lay outside the gene matches.

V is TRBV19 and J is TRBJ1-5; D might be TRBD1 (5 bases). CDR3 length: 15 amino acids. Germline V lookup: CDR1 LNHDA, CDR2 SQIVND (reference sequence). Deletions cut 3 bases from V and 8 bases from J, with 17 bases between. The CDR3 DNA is TGTGCCAGTAGTATCTCGACACCCGGGGGGGAGCCCCAGCATTTT. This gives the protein CASSISTPGGEPQHF.

CDR3 amino acids: CASSRDYLNTGELFF. The CDR3 bases are TGTGCCAGCAGTCGGGACTACCTAAACACCGGGGAGCTGTTTTTT. The chain couples TRBV6-5 to TRBJ2-2, with TRBD2 identical over 7 bases. Germline lookup yields CDR1 MNHEY and CDR2 SVGAGI. Trimming took 5 bases from V and 2 from J; bases not matched to a gene: 5. The CDR3 has 15 amino acids.

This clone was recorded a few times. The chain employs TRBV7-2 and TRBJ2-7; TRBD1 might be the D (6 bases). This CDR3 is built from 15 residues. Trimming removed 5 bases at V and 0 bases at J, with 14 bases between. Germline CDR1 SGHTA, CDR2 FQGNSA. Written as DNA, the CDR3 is TGTGCCAGCAGCCTGAGGACAGATAGCTCCTACGAGCAGTACTTC. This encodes CASSLRTDSSYEQYF.

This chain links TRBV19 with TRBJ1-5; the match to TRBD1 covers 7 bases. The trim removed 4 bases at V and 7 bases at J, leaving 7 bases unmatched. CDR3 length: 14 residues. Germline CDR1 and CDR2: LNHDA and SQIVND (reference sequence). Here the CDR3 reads CASSRGRGSQPQHF. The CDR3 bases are TGTGCCAGTAGTAGGGGCAGGGGGTCCCAGCCCCAGCATTTT.